This T cell receptor (beta chain) was recorded in a study of blood T cell repertoires in COVID-19. The table came from immunoSEQ multiplex PCR; TCRdb's copy has only in-frame clones and leaves some out. The sample has hundreds of thousands of clones, more than 80% seen once; the top ten hold more than 1.4%. The CDR3 spans 14 residues. Germline V gives CDR1 WSHSY, CDR2 SAAADI. The V gene end was trimmed by 4 bases and the J gene end by 1 base; junction bases not matched to a gene: 1. The sample taken for sequencing was peripheral blood. The gene calls are TRBV10-2 and TRBJ1-1; TRBD1 aligns across 9 bases. This sequence was found in a woman aged 25 to 39 with active or convalescent COVID-19. DNA of the CDR3: TGCGCCAGCAGTGCGGGACAGGGGAACACTGAAGCTTTCTTT. This sequence encodes CASSAGQGNTEAFF.